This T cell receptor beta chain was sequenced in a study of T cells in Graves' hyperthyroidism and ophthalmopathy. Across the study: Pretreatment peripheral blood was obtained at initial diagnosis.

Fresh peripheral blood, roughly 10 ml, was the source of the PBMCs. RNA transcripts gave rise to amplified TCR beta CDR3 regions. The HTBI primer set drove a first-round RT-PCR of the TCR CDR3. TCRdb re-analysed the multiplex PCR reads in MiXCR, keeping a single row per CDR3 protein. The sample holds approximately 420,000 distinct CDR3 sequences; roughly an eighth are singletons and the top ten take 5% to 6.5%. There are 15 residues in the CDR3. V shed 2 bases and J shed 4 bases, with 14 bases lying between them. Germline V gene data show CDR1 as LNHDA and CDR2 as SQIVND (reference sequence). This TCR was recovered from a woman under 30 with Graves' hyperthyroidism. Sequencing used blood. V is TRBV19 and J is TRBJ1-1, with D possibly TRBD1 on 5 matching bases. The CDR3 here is CASSILGPRGTEAFF. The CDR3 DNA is TGTGCCAGTAGTATACTTGGGCCTAGGGGCACTGAAGCTTTCTTT. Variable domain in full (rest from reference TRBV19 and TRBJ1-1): DGGITQSPKYLFRKEGQNVTLSCEQNLNHDAMYWYRQDPGQGLRLIYYSQIVNDFQKGDIAEGYSVSREKKESFPLTVTSAQKNPTAFYLCASSILGPRGTEAFFGQGTRLTVV.